The 5 T cell receptor beta chains below all came from one sample that was sequenced in a study of shared T cell receptors in the human thymus. The repertoire was sequenced with immunoSEQ multiplex PCR; TCRdb's copy has only in-frame clones and lacks some. The sample has approximately 400,000 clones, approximately 95% seen once. The sequencing sample was made of thymocytes. These receptors were collected from a human donor.

The chain couples TRBV27 to TRBJ2-7; D is perhaps TRBD1 or TRBD2 (5 bases each). Trimming took 7 bases from V and 2 from J, leaving 18 bases between them. CDR1 is MNHEY and CDR2 is SMNVEV in the germline V gene (reference sequence). The CDR3 spans 15 residues. This CDR3 is CASISGLVGPYEQYF. CDR3 bases: TGTGCCAGCATCTCTGGGTTAGTGGGACCCTACGAGCAGTACTTC.

The rearrangement joins TRBV7-6 to TRBJ2-5; 9 bases are shared with TRBD1. The germline gives CDR1 SGHVS, CDR2 FNYEAQ. This CDR3 contains 15 residues. Trimming at V came to 6 bases and at J to 7 bases, leaving 12 bases not matched to a gene. As DNA, the CDR3 is TGTGCCAGCAGAGCCCCCCGGGACAGGGTAGGGACCCAGTACTTC. This sequence encodes CASRAPRDRVGTQYF.

The CDR3 protein is CASSLRSGSRETQYF. The DNA of the CDR3 is TGTGCCAGCAGCTTGAGAAGCGGGAGTAGGGAGACCCAGTACTTC. The chain combines TRBV5-4 with TRBJ2-5, with 8 bases fitting TRBD2. This CDR3 contains 15 residues. J gave up 5 bases and V 1 base, and 7 bases lay outside the gene matches. Germline lookup yields CDR1 SGHNT and CDR2 YYREEE (reference sequence).

The chain joins TRBV30 to TRBJ2-1; possible D gene TRBD1, 7 bases. The V gene lost 2 bases and the J gene lost 5 bases, with 16 bases spanning the gap. The germline CDR1 and CDR2 sequences are GTSNPN and SVGIG (reference sequence). This CDR3 comprises 15 residues. The CDR3 loop reads CAWSWAGQTHNEQFF. CDR3 coding DNA: TGTGCCTGGAGTTGGGCGGGACAGACCCACAATGAGCAGTTCTTC.

The genes are TRBV5-1 and TRBJ2-2; D is tentatively TRBD1 or TRBD2 (5 bases each). V lost 4 bases to trimming and J lost 7 bases, with 14 bases between them. This CDR3 has 14 amino acids. The germline gives CDR1 SGHRS, CDR2 YFSETQ. CDR3: CASSGGDSYGELFF. CDR3 bases: TGCGCCAGCAGCGGGGGAGACAGCTACGGGGAGCTGTTTTTT. Variable domain in full (rest from reference TRBV5-1 and TRBJ2-2): KAGVTQTPRYLIKTRGQQVTLSCSPISGHRSVSWYQQTPGQGLQFLFEYFSETQRNKGNFPGRFSGRQFSNSRSEMNVSTLELGDSALYLCASSGGDSYGELFFGEGSRLTVL.